This TCR beta chain was captured by sequencing in a study of shared clonotypes between healthy human individuals. Germline V gives CDR1 SGHRS, CDR2 YFSETQ. Trimming cost V 4 bases and J 3 bases, with 19 bases left between them. The CDR3 is 16 residues long. The method was immunoSEQ multiplex PCR; TCRdb's version includes in-frame clones alone and lacks a portion of them. The table lists over a million clones, 75% of them singletons, with approximately 1.5% in the top ten. Sequencing was performed on memory CD4+ T cells sorted from blood. The sample's subset: CD45RA-negative fraction. The TCR comes from a man aged 18 to 30 in good health. This rearrangement joins TRBV5-1 to TRBJ1-1; no clear D gene. CDR3 bases: TGCGCCAGCAGCCCCTCGATGGCCGGAGGGTACACTGAAGCTTTCTTT. As protein: CASSPSMAGGYTEAFF.